This T cell receptor beta chain was captured in a study of blood T cell repertoires in COVID-19 (dated by TCRdb to the early 2020s). About the full investigation: Samples covering the acute and convalescent phases of COVID-19 were provided by collaborators in the United States, Italy and Spain. The material from the prospective study consisted of cDNA or gDNA derived from T cells, B-cell-depleted T cells, or PBMCs. Subjects who had been exposed to COVID-19, were actively infected with it, or had recovered from it provided the deeply sampled blood TCRbeta repertoires that made up the dataset. The repertoires were released in a freely available public database meant as a resource for research on the immune response to SARS-CoV-2. Samples were obtained from the ongoing ImmuneRACE study (first 160 participants) and from about 1,300 subjects provided by 6 global collaborators. Sample metadata almost always included a de-identified subject ID, COVID-19 status, age in years and sex. Where available, HLA class I and class II types were obtained from metadata supplied by the sample provider rather than from assay-based typing.

TCRbeta CDR3 regions were amplified from genomic DNA by means of the immunoSEQ Assay, a bias-controlled multiplex PCR. From the authors' description of their analysis: Within the assay, amplification of reference gene primers was used to estimate how many nucleated cells each sample contained. To quantify the absolute abundance of each unique TCRbeta CDR3 rearrangement, sequence reads were collapsed and filtered. Productive Simpson clonality was computed per sample as the square root of Simpson's diversity index over productive rearrangements. The immuneACCESS repertoire file appears here via TCRdb, limited to in-frame rearrangements. These files lack a portion of the clones; in checked studies, under half of the deficit traces to unresolved V genes, and the cause of the others is not known. V, J and clone size are those of that table, while D and trimming were read from the DNA. Recorded for this sample are 95,000 to 150,000 clones; roughly four fifths of them occurred a single time. About 18% of the sample is in the top ten clones.

Overall study outcomes, separate from this receptor: Clinical and demographic metadata were provided uncurated, with the amount varying by source and participant.

CDR1 and CDR2, per the germline V gene, are SGHTA and FQGNSA. The CDR3 starts with the cysteine, ends with the phenylalanine, and has 14 residues. Here the CDR3 DNA is all that survives: 42 bases in frame from base 1. The germline ends are 7 bases apart after V is trimmed by 1 base and J by 4 bases. At one collaborating source in Seattle, patients were enrolled during active infection and were followed longitudinally through the course of disease. Whole blood was collected in K2EDTA tubes by collaborating institutions according to the institutions' own protocols. Collaborator samples were shipped for TCRbeta analysis as frozen whole blood, isolated PBMCs, or DNA extracted from either sample type. This clone was detected a few times. Its antigen has not been determined. It has no much larger one-base neighbor in the sample; base qualities were not kept.

The rearrangement combines TRBV7-2 with TRBJ2-2, with no confident D gene call. The material sequenced was peripheral blood. The TCR was taken from a man younger than 45 with COVID-19, enrolled during active disease. The CDR3 reads as follows: CASSLGEFTGELFF. The bases are TGTGCCAGCAGCTTAGGAGAGTTCACCGGGGAGCTGTTTTTT.